Listed below are T cell receptor beta chains from one sample, sequenced in a study of cytomegalovirus exposure and HLA in healthy donors. TCRdb's table, derived via immunoSEQ multiplex PCR, lists solely in-frame clones and lacks some. The sample lists around 130,000 clones; approximately 82% were seen once. Sequencing was performed on PBMCs. Receptor source: a young woman in good health and CMV-seropositive. Both conserved end residues are part of each CDR3. Fields, in order: V gene, clone size, D gene, J gene, CDR3 length, CDR3 protein, CDR3 DNA. D genes are given only for firm matches. Size values are once, few and many counts, or a class for expanded clones, and some rows have none.

V: TRBV29-1
size: NA
D: NA
J: TRBJ2-7
length: 14
CDR3: CSVEVPGGVYEQYF
DNA: TGCAGCGTTGAAGTTCCGGGTGGCGTCTACGAGCAGTACTTC

V: TRBV27
size: NA
D: NA
J: TRBJ1-6
length: 13
CDR3: CASSSSAGSPLHF
DNA: TGTGCCAGCAGTTCCAGCGCCGGTTCACCCCTCCACTTT

V: TRBV7-3
size: NA
D: TRBD2
J: TRBJ2-2
length: 13
CDR3: CASRRSGAGELFF
DNA: TGTGCCAGCAGAAGGAGCGGGGCCGGGGAGCTGTTTTTT

V: TRBV5-4
size: NA
D: TRBD1
J: TRBJ1-2
length: 13
CDR3: CASSSRQGRGYTF
DNA: TGTGCCAGCAGCTCTCGACAGGGTCGGGGCTACACCTTC

V: TRBV7-7
size: NA
D: NA
J: TRBJ2-3
length: 15
CDR3: CASSLLPGSVDTQYF
DNA: TGTGCTAGCAGCTTATTGCCAGGGTCGGTAGATACGCAGTATTTT

V: TRBV4-1
size: NA
D: NA
J: TRBJ1-5
length: 15
CDR3: CASSLDDSSNQPQHF
DNA: TGCGCCAGCAGCCTCGACGACAGCTCCAATCAGCCCCAGCATTTT

V: TRBV4-1
size: NA
D: NA
J: TRBJ1-1
length: 15
CDR3: CASSTQLQGNTEAFF
DNA: TGCGCCAGCTCCACCCAACTTCAGGGTAACACTGAAGCTTTCTTT

V: TRBV5-1
size: NA
D: NA
J: TRBJ2-5
length: 17
CDR3: CASSLGLGRLSQETQYF
DNA: TGCGCCAGCAGCTTGGGGCTGGGCAGGCTTTCCCAAGAGACCCAGTACTTC

V: TRBV27
size: NA
D: NA
J: TRBJ2-5
length: 15
CDR3: CASSTGVTMQETQYF
DNA: TGTGCCAGCTCAACGGGGGTTACTATGCAAGAGACCCAGTACTTC

V: TRBV7-3
size: NA
D: NA
J: TRBJ1-6
length: 15
CDR3: CASRTDSGEHSPLHF
DNA: TGTGCCAGCAGGACGGACAGTGGAGAGCATTCACCCCTCCACTTT

V: TRBV5-5
size: NA
D: TRBD1
J: TRBJ2-5
length: 15
CDR3: CASSILTGIEETQYF
DNA: TGTGCCAGCAGCATACTGACAGGGATAGAAGAGACCCAGTACTTC

V: TRBV7-3
size: NA
D: NA
J: TRBJ2-5
length: 15
CDR3: CASSLGGRGGETQYF
DNA: TGTGCCAGCAGCTTAGGGGGGCGGGGAGGGGAGACCCAGTACTTC

V: TRBV2
size: once
D: NA
J: TRBJ2-1
length: 12
CDR3: CATRPGSNEQFF
DNA: TGTGCCACCCGTCCAGGGTCCAATGAGCAGTTCTTC

V: TRBV27
size: NA
D: TRBD1
J: TRBJ1-3
length: 13
CDR3: CASRTGTGNTIYF
DNA: TGTGCCAGCAGGACAGGGACTGGAAACACCATATATTTT

V: TRBV5-1
size: few
D: TRBD2
J: TRBJ2-1
length: 20
CDR3: CASSLRLAGGSHTIYNEQFF
DNA: TGCGCCAGCAGCTTGCGTCTAGCGGGGGGGAGCCATACGATCTACAATGAGCAGTTCTTC

V: TRBV11-1
size: NA
D: NA
J: TRBJ2-7
length: 13
CDR3: CASSPAEGSEQYF
DNA: TGTGCCAGCAGCCCGGCTGAGGGATCCGAGCAGTACTTC

V: TRBV5-6
size: NA
D: TRBD2
J: TRBJ2-3
length: 17
CDR3: CASSFGTSGGTTDTQYF
DNA: TGTGCCAGCAGCTTCGGGACTAGCGGGGGCACCACAGATACGCAGTATTTT

V: TRBV7-6
size: NA
D: NA
J: TRBJ2-3
length: 14
CDR3: CASSLTTGTDTQYF
DNA: TGTGCCAGCAGTTTGACTACTGGCACAGATACGCAGTATTTT

V: TRBV11-2
size: NA
D: TRBD2
J: TRBJ2-1
length: 15
CDR3: CASSQTSGGAAEQFF
DNA: TGTGCCAGCAGTCAGACTAGCGGGGGGGCCGCTGAGCAGTTCTTC

V: TRBV15
size: NA
D: NA
J: TRBJ2-7
length: 17
CDR3: CATSRPFGPGDSYEQYF
DNA: TGTGCCACCAGCAGACCATTCGGACCGGGGGACTCCTACGAGCAGTACTTC

V: TRBV7-2
size: NA
D: NA
J: TRBJ1-5
length: 16
CDR3: CASSLYSGVGGQPQHF
DNA: TGTGCCAGCAGCTTATACTCGGGGGTTGGAGGTCAGCCCCAGCATTTT

V: TRBV5-5
size: NA
D: NA
J: TRBJ2-7
length: 15
CDR3: CASSLNLQGNHEQYF
DNA: TGTGCCAGCAGCTTAAACCTACAGGGTAACCACGAGCAGTACTTC

V: TRBV18
size: NA
D: TRBD1
J: TRBJ2-1
length: 16
CDR3: CASSPPLDRAGNEQFF
DNA: TGTGCCAGCTCACCACCGTTGGACAGGGCAGGGAATGAGCAGTTCTTC

V: TRBV7-6
size: once
D: NA
J: TRBJ2-3
length: 15
CDR3: CASSLDVRRADTQYF
DNA: TGTGCCAGCAGCTTAGACGTCAGGAGGGCAGATACGCAGTATTTT

V: TRBV19
size: few
D: TRBD1
J: TRBJ1-2
length: 14
CDR3: CASTRDSEFYGYTF
DNA: TGTGCCAGTACCCGGGACAGCGAGTTCTATGGCTACACCTTC

V: TRBV2
size: NA
D: TRBD2
J: TRBJ2-3
length: 17
CDR3: CASSEDSGGPSTDTQYF
DNA: TGTGCCAGCAGTGAAGATAGCGGGGGGCCTTCCACAGATACGCAGTATTTT

V: TRBV7-2
size: NA
D: TRBD2
J: TRBJ2-2
length: 17
CDR3: CASSLSGLAGGAGELFF
DNA: TGTGCCAGCAGCTTATCTGGTCTAGCGGGGGGCGCCGGGGAGCTGTTTTTT

V: TRBV25-1
size: many
D: TRBD1
J: TRBJ2-2
length: 16
CDR3: CASSARQGAQTGELFF
DNA: TGTGCCAGCAGTGCTCGACAGGGGGCGCAGACCGGGGAGCTGTTTTTT

V: TRBV9
size: few
D: NA
J: TRBJ1-1
length: 15
CDR3: CASSVEGEGYTEAFF
DNA: TGTGCCAGCAGCGTAGAAGGGGAGGGTTACACTGAAGCTTTCTTT

V: TRBV9
size: once
D: TRBD2
J: TRBJ2-6
length: 20
CDR3: CASSVDRLAGTRGGANVLTF
DNA: TGTGCCAGCAGCGTAGATAGACTAGCGGGGACCAGGGGTGGGGCCAACGTCCTGACTTTC

V: TRBV2
size: NA
D: NA
J: TRBJ2-1
length: 15
CDR3: CASRYFAGPTNEQFF
DNA: TGTGCCAGCAGGTACTTCGCGGGACCGACCAATGAGCAGTTCTTC

V: TRBV29-1
size: NA
D: NA
J: TRBJ1-1
length: 12
CDR3: CSATGLGTEAFF
DNA: TGCAGCGCAACAGGGCTGGGGACTGAAGCTTTCTTT

V: TRBV19
size: NA
D: NA
J: TRBJ2-2
length: 14
CDR3: CASSEVARTGELFF
DNA: TGTGCCAGTTCGGAGGTAGCCCGCACCGGGGAGCTGTTTTTT

V: TRBV6-5
size: NA
D: NA
J: TRBJ1-5
length: 14
CDR3: CASSRAGGNQPQHF
DNA: TGTGCCAGCAGTCGCGCGGGGGGAAATCAGCCCCAGCATTTT

V: TRBV27
size: few
D: NA
J: TRBJ1-2
length: 13
CDR3: CASSPLGDYGYTF
DNA: TGTGCCAGCAGTCCGCTCGGGGACTATGGCTACACCTTC

V: TRBV29-1
size: NA
D: NA
J: TRBJ1-1
length: 13
CDR3: CSVEEAENTEAFF
DNA: TGCAGCGTTGAAGAGGCGGAGAACACTGAAGCTTTCTTT

V: TRBV25-1
size: NA
D: NA
J: TRBJ2-1
length: 17
CDR3: CASSDRSTSTLYNEQFF
DNA: TGTGCCAGCAGTGACCGTTCGACTAGTACGCTCTACAATGAGCAGTTCTTC

V: TRBV19
size: NA
D: TRBD1
J: TRBJ1-4
length: 13
CDR3: CASRSRGHEKLFF
DNA: TGTGCCAGTAGGTCCAGGGGGCACGAAAAACTGTTTTTT

V: TRBV7-9
size: NA
D: TRBD2
J: TRBJ2-7
length: 12
CDR3: CASRASGYEQYF
DNA: TGTGCCAGCAGAGCTAGCGGCTACGAGCAGTACTTC

V: TRBV7-3
size: NA
D: NA
J: TRBJ1-1
length: 14
CDR3: CASSLGGAKTEAFF
DNA: TGTGCCAGCAGCTTAGGAGGGGCGAAAACTGAAGCTTTCTTT

V: TRBV6-5
size: once
D: TRBD1
J: TRBJ2-1
length: 16
CDR3: CASSYYRDRVSNEQFF
DNA: TGTGCCAGCAGTTACTACCGGGACAGGGTGTCCAATGAGCAGTTCTTC

V: TRBV30
size: NA
D: NA
J: TRBJ1-1
length: 13
CDR3: CAWSRTANTEAFF
DNA: TGTGCCTGGAGTAGGACAGCGAACACTGAAGCTTTCTTT

V: TRBV14
size: NA
D: NA
J: TRBJ1-2
length: 13
CDR3: CASSQVKGGDYTF
DNA: TGTGCCAGCAGCCAAGTGAAAGGGGGAGATTACACCTTC

V: TRBV7-8
size: few
D: NA
J: TRBJ1-1
length: 15
CDR3: CASNSWEAGGSEAFF
DNA: TGTGCCAGCAACTCGTGGGAGGCAGGCGGGTCTGAAGCTTTCTTT

V: TRBV6-5
size: NA
D: NA
J: TRBJ2-5
length: 13
CDR3: CASSSGSQETQYF
DNA: TGTGCCAGCAGCTCGGGGAGCCAAGAGACCCAGTACTTC

V: TRBV2
size: once
D: NA
J: TRBJ2-1
length: 12
CDR3: CASKGGGNEQFF
DNA: TGTGCCAGCAAGGGAGGAGGGAATGAGCAGTTCTTC

V: TRBV25-1
size: NA
D: NA
J: TRBJ1-6
length: 13
CDR3: CASRGRADSPLHF
DNA: TGTGCCAGCAGGGGGCGCGCGGATTCACCCCTCCACTTT

V: TRBV10-3
size: few
D: NA
J: TRBJ2-3
length: 13
CDR3: CAISEPGTDTQYF
DNA: TGTGCCATCAGTGAGCCCGGCACAGATACGCAGTATTTT

V: TRBV30
size: NA
D: TRBD1
J: TRBJ1-6
length: 15
CDR3: CAWSGQGAGNSPLHF
DNA: TGTGCCTGGAGTGGACAGGGGGCTGGAAATTCACCCCTCCACTTT

V: TRBV29-1
size: NA
D: NA
J: TRBJ2-6
length: 15
CDR3: CSVGGVLSGANVLTF
DNA: TGCAGCGTTGGGGGCGTTCTCTCTGGGGCCAACGTCCTGACTTTC

V: TRBV5-1
size: NA
D: NA
J: TRBJ2-3
length: 14
CDR3: CASSRGLSTDTQYF
DNA: TGCGCCAGCAGCCGGGGACTGAGCACAGATACGCAGTATTTT